This TCR beta chain was identified during a study of T cells after yellow fever vaccination (dated by TCRdb to between 2018 and 2020). Turning to the overall study: Libraries from fractions with low cell numbers were prepared with the SMART-Seq v4 Ultra Low Input RNA kit. Two healthy male donors made up the cohort, one aged 18 to 29 years and the other aged 30 to 39 years. To follow T-cell clones before and after primary and booster YFV17D yellow fever vaccination, bulk TCR alpha and beta repertoires were sequenced over time. Blood was collected at multiple timepoints before and after primary and secondary immunization, and bulk PBMC replicates and cell subsets were isolated.

Sample treatment or condition, as interpreted from the label and publication: live attenuated yellow fever vaccine strain. At every blood-draw timepoint, two biological replicates of bulk PBMCs were collected. PBMCs were isolated from peripheral blood using a standard Ficoll-Paque protocol. RNA was extracted with TriZol from bulk PBMCs, CD4 and CD8 fractions, and dextramer-positive and dextramer-negative fractions. TCR cDNA was synthesized by 5'RACE template switching, which introduced a universal primer site and unique molecular identifiers. Priming of cDNA synthesis was performed from both the TCR alpha and TCR beta constant segments. Library amplification used two PCR steps, and the second PCR step added sample barcodes and sequencing adapters. Libraries were sequenced on Illumina HiSeq 2500 (2x100 bp) or NovaSeq (2x150 bp). Processing in the source paper ran as follows. Reads were demultiplexed and collapsed into UMI consensus sequences with MIGEC, and V(D)J alignment was performed with MiXCR. Vaccine-responding clonotypes were identified with edgeR using replicate PBMC samples, with FDR below 0.01 and a log2 fold change above 5 up to day 15 being required. Bulk clonotypes were assigned CD4 or CD8 identity according to which sequenced CD4 or CD8 repertoire held them at higher abundance. Through fastp at Q25 and MiXCR, TCRdb rebuilt clones from the public reads, retaining in-frame beta chains. Every entry covers one CDR3 protein and lists the most common genes and DNA from its rows. The V and J calls come from TCRdb's annotation, not from the publication. The sample table contains around 500,000 distinct CDR3 sequences; only one count was recorded for 20% to 25% of them. Together, the top ten hold roughly a sixth of the sample.

Ends trimmed: V by 0 bases, J by 7 bases; bases unmatched to a gene: 4. The CDR3 covers 16 residues, taking in both the cysteine and the phenylalanine. The CDR3 DNA has 48 bases and is translated from base 1. CDR1 and CDR2, per the germline V gene, are MRHNA and SNTAGT. Overall study outcomes, separate from this receptor: Compared with the primary T-cell response, the secondary T-cell response was weaker but faster, peaking on day 5 rather than day 15. Because the study included only a couple of donors, the extent to which the findings can be generalized is limited. A small fraction of clonotypes appeared in both the CD4 and CD8 compartments, likely as a result of convergent recombination. After the booster, most clones that had expanded after primary vaccination were detected again (almost 97% of CD4 and roughly 86% of CD8), suggesting broad maintenance of memory. Computational filtering was needed because FACS-sorted repertoires could contain abundant contaminating clonotypes from the bulk population.

This clonotype was counted only a few times. Its antigen remains unidentified. It has no much larger one-base neighbor in the sample; base qualities were not kept. The source of this sequence is a man between 18 and 35 years old who received the YFV17D yellow fever vaccine. The specimen was PBMCs, collected roughly 23 days after the first yellow fever vaccination. This sequence uses TRBV6-4 and TRBJ2-2; TRBD2 lines up with 11 middle nucleotides. The DNA reads as follows: TGTGCCAGCAGTGACTCTAGCGGGGGGGCCGGCGGGGAGCTGTTTTTT. Translated, it reads CASSDSSGGAGGELFF.